What follows is one T cell receptor (beta chain) and its context. The PCR ran on 60 Vbeta and 13 Jbeta primers. Produced via immunoSEQ multiplex PCR; TCRdb's table is partial and in-frame only. This sample has about 160,000 clones, with around four fifths found just once. These data are taken from a study of cytomegalovirus exposure and HLA in healthy donors. Trimming took off 2 bases at V and 9 bases at J, with 10 bases between the two ends. The CDR3 is 13 residues long. Germline CDR1 MNHEY, CDR2 SVGAGI. V is TRBV6-5 and J is TRBJ1-4, with TRBD1 as a possible D gene (5 bases). The TCR was taken from a man aged 50 or older in good health and CMV-seropositive. Sequences were obtained from PBMCs. CDR3 DNA sequence: TGTGCCAGCAGTTACGGGCCAGGGCAAAAACTGTTTTTT. The encoded protein is CASSYGPGQKLFF.